The 5 T cell receptor beta chains presented below share a single source sample, sequenced in a study of T cells in Graves' hyperthyroidism and ophthalmopathy. Researchers took RNA transcripts and amplified the TCR beta CDR3 regions from them. In the first-round RT-PCR of the TCR CDR3, the HTBI primer set was used. TCRdb independently ran MiXCR on the multiplex PCR reads; one entry per CDR3 protein. The sample lists some 400,000 distinct CDR3 sequences, approximately 12% occurring once. What was sequenced was blood. These receptor sequences come from a man aged 25-45 years with Graves' hyperthyroidism that later progressed to Graves' ophthalmopathy.

This clonotype was counted many times. The gene calls are TRBV28 and TRBJ2-5, with 9 bases aligning to TRBD2. J was trimmed by 5 bases and V by 2 bases; bases with no gene match: 9. Germline assignment: CDR1 MDHEN and CDR2 SYDVKM. The CDR3 totals 16 residues. The CDR3 coding sequence is TGTGCCAGCAGTTTACGAATTGGCGGGGGGGCGGAGACCCAGTACTTC. It specifies CASSLRIGGGAETQYF. The full variable domain, in which reference TRBV28 and TRBJ2-5 provide the parts outside the CDR3, is DVKVTQSSRYLVKRTGEKVFLECVQDMDHENMFWYRQDPGLGLRLIYFSYDVKMKEKGDIPEGYSVSREKKERFSLILESASTNQTSMYLCASSLRIGGGAETQYFGPGTRLLVL.

This clonotype has a count of ten or more. The chain uses TRBV28 and TRBJ2-1; D might be TRBD2 (6 bases). The ends were cut back, 2 bases at V and 0 bases at J, with 14 bases in the middle. The CDR3 extends over 17 amino acids. In germline, CDR1 is MDHEN, CDR2 SYDVKM. In DNA form, the CDR3 reads TGTGCCAGCAGTTTAGCGGGGATTACGTCCTCCTACAATGAGCAGTTCTTC. This gives the protein CASSLAGITSSYNEQFF.

In its sample, this clonotype was seen many times. The genes are TRBV20-1 and TRBJ2-3, with D unclear. Germline V gene data show CDR1 as DFQATT and CDR2 as SNEGSKA (reference sequence). CDR3 size: 14 residues. Deletions cut 1 base from V and 4 bases from J, with 12 bases between. The CDR3 nucleotides read TGCAGTGCTAGAGTGCCGAACCGCGCAGATACGCAGTATTTT. It translates to CSARVPNRADTQYF.

The chain has TRBV9 and TRBJ2-3; D remains unclear. There are 15 residues in the CDR3. Germline CDR1 reads SGDLS; CDR2 reads YYNGEE. Trimming took 0 bases from V and 0 from J, leaving 8 bases between them. The CDR3 nucleotides are TGTGCCAGCAGCGTAGACGAACTAAGCACAGATACGCAGTATTTT. Protein product: CASSVDELSTDTQYF.

The V and J genes are TRBV10-2 and TRBJ2-7; no clear D. This CDR3 is 12 amino acids long. The germline V gene has CDR1 WSHSY and CDR2 SAAADI. Between the trimmed V and J ends, which lost 4 bases and 3 bases, there was a span of 7 bases. This CDR3 reads CASSVQSYEQYF. The CDR3 DNA is TGCGCCAGCAGTGTTCAGAGCTACGAGCAGTACTTC.